Shown below are 13 T cell receptor beta chains from a single sample sequenced in a study of long-term antiretroviral therapy in people with HIV (dated by TCRdb to about 2022). The immunoSEQ hsTCRB v3.0 assay was used at survey level resolution to sequence the TRB variable region. As stored in TCRdb, this immuneACCESS dataset retains in-frame rearrangements with V and J assigned. A fraction of the clones does not appear; measured against another copy, unresolved V genes explain less than half of the discrepancy, and the remainder lacks a known reason. Within this sample are around 13,000 clones, with 65% to 85% of them counted one time only. The ten largest clones capture roughly 15% of the sample. The specimen comprised unsorted PBMCs, sampled 3.4 years after starting antiretroviral therapy. Receptors originate from a man in his forties or fifties with HIV.

V usage is TRBV30 and J usage is TRBJ1-2, with 11 bases aligning to TRBD1. V was clipped by 2 bases and J by 9 bases; unmatched bases: 8. The CDR3 runs 14 residues. Looked up from germline, CDR1 is GTSNPN and CDR2 is SVGIG (reference sequence). The CDR3 coding sequence is TGTGCCTGGAGTAAAGGGGACAGGGGGAAGCGCTACACCTTC. Translation: CAWSKGDRGKRYTF.

The chain employs TRBV29-1 and TRBJ2-7, with a weak D call TRBD1 (6 bases). V was pared by 7 bases and J by 2 bases, with 12 bases between. From germline, CDR1 is SQVTM and CDR2 ANQGSEA. The length of the CDR3 is 12 residues. This CDR3 reads CSASTGTYEQYF. The CDR3 DNA reads TGCAGCGCATCTACAGGGACCTACGAGCAGTACTTC.

This CDR3 is CASSLDYEQYF. CDR3 nucleotides: TGTGCCAGCAGCTTAGACTACGAGCAGTACTTC. This chain links TRBV7-2 with TRBJ2-7; D unresolved. CDR3 length: 11 amino acids. Germline CDR1 reads SGHTA; CDR2 reads FQGNSA. The V end lost 1 base, the J end lost 3 bases, and 1 base lay between the germline ends.

This chain uses TRBV28 with TRBJ1-2; weak D call: TRBD1 (5 bases). The germline V and J ends were trimmed by 9 bases and 2 bases, with 19 bases remaining between them. Germline loops: CDR1 MDHEN, CDR2 SYDVKM. The CDR3 has 15 amino acids. CDR3 DNA: TGTGCCAGTTACTCGTCGGGACCGAAAAACTATGGCTACACCTTC. The encoded protein is CASYSSGPKNYGYTF.

This chain links TRBV29-1 with TRBJ1-1; D gene ambiguous. CDR1 and CDR2 (germline): SQVTM, ANQGSEA. The CDR3 covers 12 residues. The ends were cut back, 7 bases at V and 5 bases at J, with 14 bases in the middle. The CDR3 protein is CSAVRGSTEAFF. CDR3 nucleotides: TGCAGCGCCGTGCGGGGAAGTACTGAAGCTTTCTTT.

V gene TRBV7-2 combines with J gene TRBJ1-5; the D gene is possibly TRBD1 (5 bases). V gave up 3 bases and J gave up 9 bases, with 15 bases separating them. Germline-derived CDR1 and CDR2 are SGHTA and FQGNSA. The CDR3 extends over 14 amino acids. CDR3 protein: CASSLGRSQGPQHF. The CDR3 nucleotides read TGTGCCAGCAGCTTGGGACGGTCGCAGGGGCCCCAGCATTTT.

V is TRBV28 and J is TRBJ2-1; tentatively, D is TRBD2 (7 bases). Between the trimmed V and J ends, which lost 2 bases and 4 bases, there was a span of 15 bases. The germline gives CDR1 MDHEN, CDR2 SYDVKM. The CDR3 is 16 residues long. The DNA of the CDR3 is TGTGCCAGCAGTTTAGGGGGGGCAGGGCCATACAATGAGCAGTTCTTC. Its translation is CASSLGGAGPYNEQFF.

This clone has only a few counts. The chain has TRBV25-1 and TRBJ2-3; D not certain. CDR3 length: 13 amino acids. V lost 4 bases to trimming and J lost 5 bases, with 10 bases between them. The germline V gene encodes CDR1 MGHDK and CDR2 SYGVNS. The CDR3 nucleotides are TGTGCCAGCAGTGGACCCCACAGAGATACGCAGTATTTT. Its translation: CASSGPHRDTQYF.

The CDR3 nucleotides are TGTGCCAGCACCGGACAGGGGACGAACACCGGGGAGCTGTTTTTT. As protein: CASTGQGTNTGELFF. V and J are TRBV27 and TRBJ2-2; 9 positions agree with TRBD1. Germline trimming cut 7 bases from V and 0 bases from J; bases unmatched to any gene: 3. Per germline, CDR1 MNHEY and CDR2 SMNVEV (reference sequence). This CDR3 is 15 amino acids long.

J is TRBJ1-4 and V is TRBV27; no clear D gene. The CDR3 spans 13 residues. Germline values: CDR1 MNHEY, CDR2 SMNVEV (reference sequence). V gave up 2 bases and J gave up 11 bases, with 12 bases separating them. CDR3: CASSLGPFFKLFF. CDR3 bases: TGTGCCAGCAGTTTAGGTCCCTTCTTTAAACTGTTTTTT.

The chain combines TRBV7-8 with TRBJ2-7, with 14 positions matching TRBD2. Germline V gene sequence: CDR1 SGHVS, CDR2 FQNEAQ. The CDR3 sequence is 16 residues long. Losses at the gene ends were 5 bases for V and 4 bases for J; bases not matched to a gene: 7. This CDR3 is CASSGLAGGPSYEQYF. Here the CDR3 DNA reads TGTGCCAGCAGCGGACTAGCGGGAGGTCCCTCATACGAGCAGTACTTC.

The V and J genes are TRBV28 and TRBJ1-2; D gene ambiguous. CDR3 length: 11 amino acids. V shed 6 bases and J shed 8 bases, with 10 bases lying between them. CDR1 and CDR2 (germline): MDHEN, SYDVKM. The CDR3 spells CASSLAGGYTF. The CDR3 DNA reads as TGTGCCAGCAGCCTTGCCGGAGGCTACACCTTC.

This clone occurred a few times. The chain carries TRBV7-9 and TRBJ1-4; D gene unclear. The germline V and J ends were trimmed by 1 base and 7 bases, with 10 bases remaining between them. The CDR3 is 14 amino acids. The germline V gene encodes CDR1 SEHNR and CDR2 FQNEAQ (reference sequence). The CDR3 nucleotides read TGTGCCAGCAGCTTAGGGCCAGGAGGTGAAAAACTGTTTTTT. Translated, it gives CASSLGPGGEKLFF.